Below, one T cell receptor beta chain is given with its context. At one boundary the junction diverges from the germline segment, which might be a read error. The data derive from a study of tumor-infiltrating lymphocytes in primary liver carcinoma. Turning to the study itself: Each participant had primary liver carcinoma, and surgical resection was the treatment.

This CDR3 contains 15 residues. CDR1 is MNHEY and CDR2 is SVGAGI in the germline V gene. The source of the blood RNA was unsorted whole blood, and germline DNA was extracted as well. From around 0.5 ug of total RNA, TCR beta-specific cDNA was reverse-transcribed using a constant-region primer. Researchers made the TCR beta libraries by running three nested multiplex PCR rounds with slightly modified ARM-PCR. Researchers ran the first two PCR rounds for ten to eleven cycles each with TRBV1-TRBV30 forward primers and a C-beta reverse primer. TCRdb re-called the multiplex PCR reads through MiXCR, storing one row per CDR3 protein. The data hold more than 150,000 distinct CDR3 sequences, with roughly 60% observed a single time.

This clonotype was obtained from a man aged 35 to 55 with primary liver carcinoma and hepatitis B virus infection. Sequenced: peripheral blood. The rearrangement uses TRBV6-5 and TRBJ2-2; TRBD2 might be the D (6 bases). DNA for the CDR3: TGTGCCACCAATTACGGTGACCTTGTCACCGGGGGGCTGTTTTTT. Translating it yields CATNYGDLVTGGLFF.